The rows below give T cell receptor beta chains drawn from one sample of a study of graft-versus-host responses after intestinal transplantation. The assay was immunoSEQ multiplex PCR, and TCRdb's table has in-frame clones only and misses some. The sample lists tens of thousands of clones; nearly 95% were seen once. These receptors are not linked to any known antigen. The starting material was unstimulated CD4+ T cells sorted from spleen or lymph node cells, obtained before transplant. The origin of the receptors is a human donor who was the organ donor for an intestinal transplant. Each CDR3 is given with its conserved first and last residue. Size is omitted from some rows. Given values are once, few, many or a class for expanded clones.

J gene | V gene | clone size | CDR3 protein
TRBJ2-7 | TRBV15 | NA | CATSRDLDSFSSYEQYF
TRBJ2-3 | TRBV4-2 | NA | CASSQGGLATTDTQYF
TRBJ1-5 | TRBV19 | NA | CASTRDGGDQPQHF
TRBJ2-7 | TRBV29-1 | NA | CSVGAVGGPYEQYF
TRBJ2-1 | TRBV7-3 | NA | CASSLNSGTTYNEQFF
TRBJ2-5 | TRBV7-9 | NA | CASSWGTGQETQYF
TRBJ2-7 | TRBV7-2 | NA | CASSLLRGGPYEQYF
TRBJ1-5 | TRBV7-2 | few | CASSFDNSNQPQHF
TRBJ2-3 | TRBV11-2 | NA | CASSLGSSGTDTQYF
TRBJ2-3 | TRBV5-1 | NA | CASSLRLGGTDTQYF
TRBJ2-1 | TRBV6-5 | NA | CASSSVDEQFF
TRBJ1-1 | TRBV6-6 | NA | CASRRQGEAFF
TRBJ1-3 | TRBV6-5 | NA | CASSLTGIGNTIYF
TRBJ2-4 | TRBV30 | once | CAWTPGPDKNIQYF
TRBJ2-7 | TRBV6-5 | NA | CASRETGASYEQYF
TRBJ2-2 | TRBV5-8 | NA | CASSLKTFANTGELFF
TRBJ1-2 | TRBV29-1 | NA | CSVGSVYYGYTF
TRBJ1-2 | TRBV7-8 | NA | CASSFPDRGRDVRYGYTF
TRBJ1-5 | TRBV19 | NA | CASSIWGSNQPQHF
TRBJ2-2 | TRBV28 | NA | CASRPGQGNTGELFF
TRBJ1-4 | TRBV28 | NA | CASGTGIRGELFF
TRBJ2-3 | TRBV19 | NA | CASSKTSTPTLTDTQYF
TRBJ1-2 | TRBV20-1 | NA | CSLDSNYGYTF
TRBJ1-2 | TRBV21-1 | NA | CASSPHLDRGTPWFGGYTF
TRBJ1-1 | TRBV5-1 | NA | CASSSLPREVASMNTEAFF